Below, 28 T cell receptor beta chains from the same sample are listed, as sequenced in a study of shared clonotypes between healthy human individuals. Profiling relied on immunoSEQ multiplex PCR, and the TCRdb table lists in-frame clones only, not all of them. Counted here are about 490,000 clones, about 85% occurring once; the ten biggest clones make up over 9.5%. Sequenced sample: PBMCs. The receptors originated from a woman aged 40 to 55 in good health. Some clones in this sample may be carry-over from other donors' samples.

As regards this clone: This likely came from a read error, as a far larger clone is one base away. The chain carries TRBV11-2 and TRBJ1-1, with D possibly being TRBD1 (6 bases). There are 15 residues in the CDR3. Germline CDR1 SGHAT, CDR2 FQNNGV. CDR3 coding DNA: TGTGCCAGCAGCTCCCGTCCCGGACAGAACACTGAAGCTCTCTTT. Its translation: CASSSRPGQNTEALF.

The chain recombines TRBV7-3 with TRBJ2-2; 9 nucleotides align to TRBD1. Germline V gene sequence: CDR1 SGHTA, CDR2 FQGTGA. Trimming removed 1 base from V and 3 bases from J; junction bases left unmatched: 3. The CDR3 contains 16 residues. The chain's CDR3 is CASSLKTGGDTGELFF. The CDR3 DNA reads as TGTGCCAGCAGCTTAAAAACAGGGGGCGACACCGGGGAGCTGTTTTTT.

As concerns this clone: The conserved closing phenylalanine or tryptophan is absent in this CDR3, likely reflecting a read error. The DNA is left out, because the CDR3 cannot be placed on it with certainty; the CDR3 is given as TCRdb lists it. Here the CDR3 reads CASSGTGSGNTMYL. The chain carries TRBV9 and TRBJ1-3; TRBD1 is taken as the D call from the table, unchecked against the DNA. In germline, CDR1 is SGDLS, CDR2 YYNGEE. Ends included, the CDR3 has 14 residues.

CDR3 loop: CASRINRGSYEQYF. CDR3 sequence (DNA): TGTGCCAGCAGAATAAACAGGGGTAGCTACGAGCAGTACTTC. This rearrangement joins TRBV11-1 to TRBJ2-7, with 7 bases that match TRBD1. The CDR3 is 14 amino acids. Germline V gives CDR1 SGHAT, CDR2 FQDESV (reference sequence). V lost 6 bases to trimming and J lost 3 bases; unmatched junction nucleotides: 8.

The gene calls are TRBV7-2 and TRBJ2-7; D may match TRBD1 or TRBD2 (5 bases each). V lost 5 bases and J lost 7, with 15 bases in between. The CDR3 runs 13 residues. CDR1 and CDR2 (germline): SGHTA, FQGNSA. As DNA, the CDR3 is TGTGCCAGCAGCCAGGGACCTTCGTGGGAGCAGTACTTC. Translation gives CASSQGPSWEQYF.

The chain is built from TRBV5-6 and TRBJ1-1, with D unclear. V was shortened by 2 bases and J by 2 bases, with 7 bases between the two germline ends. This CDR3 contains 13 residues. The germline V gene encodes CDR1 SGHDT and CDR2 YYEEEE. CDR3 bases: TGTGCCAGCAGCTTCTCCCTTAACACTGAAGCTTTCTTT. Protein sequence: CASSFSLNTEAFF.

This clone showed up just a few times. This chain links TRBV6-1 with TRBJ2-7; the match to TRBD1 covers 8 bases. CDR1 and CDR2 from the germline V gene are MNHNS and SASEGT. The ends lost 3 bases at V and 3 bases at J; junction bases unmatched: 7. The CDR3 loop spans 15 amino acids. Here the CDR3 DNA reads TGTGCCAGCAGTGACTCGACAGGGGTGGGCTACGAGCAGTACTTC. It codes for CASSDSTGVGYEQYF.

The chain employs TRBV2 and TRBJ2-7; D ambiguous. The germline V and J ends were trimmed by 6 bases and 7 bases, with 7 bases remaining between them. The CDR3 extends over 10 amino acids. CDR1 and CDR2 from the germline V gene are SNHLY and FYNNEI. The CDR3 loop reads CASSPTEQYF. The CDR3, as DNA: TGTGCCAGCAGCCCTACGGAGCAGTACTTC.

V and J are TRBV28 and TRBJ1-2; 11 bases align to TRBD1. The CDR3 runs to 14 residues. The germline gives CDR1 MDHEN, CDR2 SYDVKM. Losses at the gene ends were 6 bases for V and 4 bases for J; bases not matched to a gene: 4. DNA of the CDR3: TGTGCCAGCAGGGGACAGGGGGACTTCTATGGCTACACCTTC. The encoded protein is CASRGQGDFYGYTF.

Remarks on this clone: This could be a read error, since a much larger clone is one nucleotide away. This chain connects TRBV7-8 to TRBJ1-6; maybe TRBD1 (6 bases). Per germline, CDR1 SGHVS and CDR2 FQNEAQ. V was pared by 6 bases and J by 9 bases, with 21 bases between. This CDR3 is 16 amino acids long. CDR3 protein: CASSSQGSLSSSPLHF. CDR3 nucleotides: TGTGCCAGCAGTTCACAGGGTTCCCTCTCCAGTTCACCCCTCCACTTT.

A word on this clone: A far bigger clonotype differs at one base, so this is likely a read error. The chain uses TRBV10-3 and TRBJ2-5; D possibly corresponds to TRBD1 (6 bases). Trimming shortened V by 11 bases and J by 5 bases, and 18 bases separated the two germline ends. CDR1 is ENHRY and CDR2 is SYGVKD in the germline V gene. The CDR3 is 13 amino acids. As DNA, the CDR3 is TGTGCCGTCGGGGAACAGGGTGGGGAGACCCAGTACTTC. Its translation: CAVGEQGGETQYF.

CDR3 in DNA: TGTGCCAGCAGTTTACTTGGACCGGAGGGCCGCCGGTACGAGCAGTACTTC. This translates into CASSLLGPEGRRYEQYF. The chain links TRBV28 to TRBJ2-7, with D maybe TRBD2 (6 bases). Trimming removed 2 bases at V and 4 bases at J, with 21 bases between. Germline CDR1 is MDHEN and CDR2 is SYDVKM. The CDR3 has 17 residues. The variable domain in full, completed from reference TRBV28 and TRBJ2-7, reads DVKVTQSSRYLVKRTGEKVFLECVQDMDHENMFWYRQDPGLGLRLIYFSYDVKMKEKGDIPEGYSVSREKKERFSLILESASTNQTSMYLCASSLLGPEGRRYEQYFGPGTRLTVT.

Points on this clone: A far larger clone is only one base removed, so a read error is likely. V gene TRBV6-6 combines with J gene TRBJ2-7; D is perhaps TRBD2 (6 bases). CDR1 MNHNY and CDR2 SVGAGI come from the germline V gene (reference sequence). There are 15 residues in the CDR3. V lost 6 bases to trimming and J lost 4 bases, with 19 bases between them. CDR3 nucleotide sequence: TGTGCCAGCAGGACCTCGGGAGATCAACTTTACGAGCAGTACTTC. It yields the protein CASRTSGDQLYEQYF.

CDR3 nucleotide sequence: TGTGCCTGGAGGGGACTAGCGGCCTACGAGCAGTACTTC. This translates into CAWRGLAAYEQYF. The chain carries TRBV30 and TRBJ2-7; 11 bases are shared with TRBD2. This CDR3 comprises 13 residues. Unmatched junction bases numbered 0, after V lost 3 bases and J lost 2 bases. In germline, CDR1 is GTSNPN, CDR2 SVGIG (reference sequence).

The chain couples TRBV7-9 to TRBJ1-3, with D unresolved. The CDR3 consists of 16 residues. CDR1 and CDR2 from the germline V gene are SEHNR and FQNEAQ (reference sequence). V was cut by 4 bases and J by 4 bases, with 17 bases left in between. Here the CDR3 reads CASSSPGKSSGNTIYF. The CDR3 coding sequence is TGTGCCAGCAGCTCGCCCGGGAAATCTTCAGGAAACACCATATATTTT.

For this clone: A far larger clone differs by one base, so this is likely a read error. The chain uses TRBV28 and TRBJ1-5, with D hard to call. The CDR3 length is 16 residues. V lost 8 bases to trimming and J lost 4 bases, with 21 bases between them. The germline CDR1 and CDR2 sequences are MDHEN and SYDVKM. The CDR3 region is CASGRGELRRNQPQHF. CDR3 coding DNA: TGTGCCAGCGGGCGGGGAGAGCTGAGGCGAAATCAGCCCCAGCATTTT.

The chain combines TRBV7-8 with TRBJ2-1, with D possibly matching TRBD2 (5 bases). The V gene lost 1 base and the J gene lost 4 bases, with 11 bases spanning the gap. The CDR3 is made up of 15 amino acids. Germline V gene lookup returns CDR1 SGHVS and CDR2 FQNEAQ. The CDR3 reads CASSLGTGMYNEQFF. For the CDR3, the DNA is TGTGCCAGCAGCTTAGGGACGGGAATGTACAATGAGCAGTTCTTC.

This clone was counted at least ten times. In nucleotides, the CDR3 is TGTGCCAGCAGTGAATCCGGGAGAAGGACCAATGAGCAGTTCTTC. Its protein product is CASSESGRRTNEQFF. The chain uses TRBV2 and TRBJ2-1; D possibly corresponds to TRBD2 (6 bases). Germline CDR1 SNHLY, CDR2 FYNNEI. The V end lost 2 bases, the J end lost 6 bases, and 14 bases lay between the germline ends. CDR3 length equals 15 residues.

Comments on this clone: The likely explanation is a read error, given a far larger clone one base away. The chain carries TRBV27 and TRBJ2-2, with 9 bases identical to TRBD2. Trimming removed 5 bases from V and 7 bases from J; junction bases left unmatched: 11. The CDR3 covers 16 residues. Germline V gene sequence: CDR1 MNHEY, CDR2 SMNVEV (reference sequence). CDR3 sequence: CASSTNSGGGNGELFF. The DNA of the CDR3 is TGTGCCAGCAGTACCAATAGCGGGGGAGGGAACGGGGAGCTGTTTTTT.

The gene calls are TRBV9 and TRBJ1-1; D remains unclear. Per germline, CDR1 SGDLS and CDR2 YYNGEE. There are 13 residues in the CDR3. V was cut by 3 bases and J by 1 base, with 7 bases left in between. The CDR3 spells CASSGTRNTEAFF. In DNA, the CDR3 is TGTGCCAGCAGCGGAACCAGGAACACTGAAGCTTTCTTT.

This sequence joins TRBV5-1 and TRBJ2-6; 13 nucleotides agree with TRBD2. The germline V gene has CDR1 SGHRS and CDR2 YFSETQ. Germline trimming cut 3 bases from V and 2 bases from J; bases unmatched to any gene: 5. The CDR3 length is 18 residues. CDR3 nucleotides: TGCGCCAGCAGCTCGGGACTAGCGGGAAGTGCTGGGGCCAACGTCCTGACTTTC. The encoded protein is CASSSGLAGSAGANVLTF.

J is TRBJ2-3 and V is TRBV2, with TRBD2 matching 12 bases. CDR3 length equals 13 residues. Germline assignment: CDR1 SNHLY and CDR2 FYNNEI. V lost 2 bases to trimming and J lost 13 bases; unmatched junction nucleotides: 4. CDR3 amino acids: CASSELAGGPEYF. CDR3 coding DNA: TGTGCCAGCAGTGAACTAGCGGGAGGGCCCGAGTATTTT.

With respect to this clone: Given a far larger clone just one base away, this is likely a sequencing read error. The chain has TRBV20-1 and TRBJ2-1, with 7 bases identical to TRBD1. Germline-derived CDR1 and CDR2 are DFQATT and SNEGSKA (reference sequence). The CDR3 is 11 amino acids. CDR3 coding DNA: TGCGGTGCAGGGGGAAATGCTGAGCAGTTCTTC. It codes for CGAGGNAEQFF.

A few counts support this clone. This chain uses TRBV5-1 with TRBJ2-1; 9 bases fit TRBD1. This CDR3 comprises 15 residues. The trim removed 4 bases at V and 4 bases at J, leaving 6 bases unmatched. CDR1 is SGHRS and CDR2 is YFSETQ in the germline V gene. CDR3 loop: CASSGGGQGYNEQFF. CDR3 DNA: TGCGCCAGCAGCGGAGGCGGACAGGGGTACAATGAGCAGTTCTTC.

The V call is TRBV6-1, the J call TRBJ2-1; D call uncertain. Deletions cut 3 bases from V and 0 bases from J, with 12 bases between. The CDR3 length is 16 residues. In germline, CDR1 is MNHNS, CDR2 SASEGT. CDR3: CASSDVGRSSYNEQFF. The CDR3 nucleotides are TGTGCCAGCAGTGACGTTGGGCGCTCCTCCTACAATGAGCAGTTCTTC.

The CDR3 region is CATSLIAGSSYEQYF. Written as DNA, the CDR3 is TGTGCCACCAGCCTGATAGCGGGGAGCTCCTACGAGCAGTACTTC. This chain links TRBV15 with TRBJ2-7; the match to TRBD2 covers 8 bases. Germline CDR1 LNHNV, CDR2 YYDKDF (reference sequence). The V segment lost 5 bases and the J segment 0 bases; nucleotides outside the gene matches: 6. CDR3 length: 15 amino acids.

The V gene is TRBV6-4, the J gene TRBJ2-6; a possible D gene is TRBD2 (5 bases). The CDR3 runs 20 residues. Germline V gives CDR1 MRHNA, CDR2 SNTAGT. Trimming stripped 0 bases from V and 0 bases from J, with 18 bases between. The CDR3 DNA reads TGTGCCAGCAGTGACTCGGGCGCCAGCGGTCCCTACTCTGGGGCCAACGTCCTGACTTTC. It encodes CASSDSGASGPYSGANVLTF.

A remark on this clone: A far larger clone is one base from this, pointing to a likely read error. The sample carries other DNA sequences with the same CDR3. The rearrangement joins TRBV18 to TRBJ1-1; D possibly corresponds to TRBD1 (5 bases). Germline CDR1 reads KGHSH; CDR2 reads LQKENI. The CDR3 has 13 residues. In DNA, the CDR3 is TGTGCCAGCTCACCAGGGGGGGTCACTGAAGCCTTCTTT. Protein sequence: CASSPGGVTEAFF.